The rows below give T cell receptor beta chains drawn from one sample of a study of cytomegalovirus exposure and HLA in healthy donors. The repertoire was sequenced with immunoSEQ multiplex PCR; TCRdb's copy has only in-frame clones and lacks some. The data hold hundreds of thousands of clones, with roughly 70% observed a single time. What was sequenced was PBMCs. These TCRs come from a woman aged 30 to 39 in good health and CMV-seronegative. The CDR3 runs from the conserved cysteine through the conserved F or W. D genes are given only for firm matches. The size field is filled for only some rows; it gives once, few, many or a size class.

.	once	TRBV2	TRBJ1-6	TGTGCCAGCAGTGAAGGGGAGTGGGGTGATAATTCACCCCTCCACTTT	CASSEGEWGDNSPLHF
.	.	TRBV4-1	TRBJ2-3	TGCGCCAGCAGCCAAGAAGGGGTTCAGGCAGATACGCAGTATTTT	CASSQEGVQADTQYF
TRBD1	.	TRBV9	TRBJ1-2	TGTGCCAGCAGCGCATTCGCACAGGGGGATGGCTACACCTTC	CASSAFAQGDGYTF
.	few	TRBV5-1	TRBJ1-2	TGCGCCAGCAGCTTGGACAACTATGGCTCCAACTTC	CASSLDNYGSNF
.	medium-sized	TRBV19	TRBJ1-1	TGTGCCAGTAGTATCCCTAGGACAAGGAGAAACACTGAAGCTTTCTTT	CASSIPRTRRNTEAFF
.	.	TRBV2	TRBJ1-1	TGTGCCAGCAGTGAGAAAACAGGGCTGACTGAAGCTTTCTTT	CASSEKTGLTEAFF
.	few	TRBV5-1	TRBJ1-1	TGCGCCAGCAGCTCTATGAACACTGAAGCTTTCTTT	CASSSMNTEAFF
.	few	TRBV5-8	TRBJ1-2	TGTGCCAGCAGCCCCCCTTGGACACGCGGGGCACGAACAGGTTATGGCTACACCTTC	CASSPPWTRGARTGYGYTF
TRBD1	.	TRBV7-2	TRBJ1-5	TGTGCCAGCAGCTTAGAGACAGGGGACAATCAGCCCCAGCATTTT	CASSLETGDNQPQHF
.	.	TRBV5-1	TRBJ1-5	TGCGCCAGCAGCTTGGTTCCAGGGAGCAATCAGCCCCAGCATTTT	CASSLVPGSNQPQHF
.	.	TRBV4-1	TRBJ2-4	TGCGCCAGCAGCCAAGAAGCGGCGGACCGCCAGTACTTC	CASSQEAADRQYF
TRBD1	.	TRBV27	TRBJ1-1	TGTGCCAGCAGTCTAAACAGGGGGCGAGACGCTTTCTTT	CASSLNRGRDAFF
.	.	TRBV4-1	TRBJ1-2	TGCGCCAGCAGCCAAGGCGGCTTCTACACCTTC	CASSQGGFYTF
.	once	TRBV11-3	TRBJ2-7	TGTGCCAGCAGCTTAGAGGCGGGCGAGCAGTACTTC	CASSLEAGEQYF
TRBD2	.	TRBV9	TRBJ2-5	TGTGCCAGCAGTCTTCGGGGGACTAGCGGGGGTGAGACCCAGTACTTC	CASSLRGTSGGETQYF
TRBD1	.	TRBV5-1	TRBJ1-2	TGCGCCAGCAGCGCAATCCGGGACAGGTGGCATAAGGACTATGGCTACACCTTC	CASSAIRDRWHKDYGYTF
.	.	TRBV7-9	TRBJ2-7	TGTGCCAGCAGCTTAGAGTTGAGCGAGCAGTACTTC	CASSLELSEQYF
.	.	TRBV13	TRBJ2-1	TGTGCCAGCAGCTTTTCTGGGGGGTCGGCCTACAATGAGCAGTTCTTC	CASSFSGGSAYNEQFF
.	.	TRBV6-1	TRBJ1-2	TGTGCCAGCAGTGAGGTTTTTAACCCGACAGTCTATGGCTACACCTTC	CASSEVFNPTVYGYTF
TRBD2	.	TRBV5-4	TRBJ2-7	TGTGCCAGCAGCACACCTAGCGGGGGAAGATACGAGCAGTACTTC	CASSTPSGGRYEQYF
TRBD2	.	TRBV30	TRBJ2-1	TGTGCCTGGAGTTCCGTTGGGGGGAGGGCTGATTTATTGTTCTTC	CAWSSVGGRADLLFF
TRBD1	.	TRBV5-4	TRBJ1-2	TGTGCCAGCAGCTGGGACAGGGCCCATGGCTACACCTTC	CASSWDRAHGYTF
TRBD1	.	TRBV11-2	TRBJ2-7	TGTGCCAGCAGTAGACCGGGACAGGGAAGATACGAGCAGTACTTC	CASSRPGQGRYEQYF